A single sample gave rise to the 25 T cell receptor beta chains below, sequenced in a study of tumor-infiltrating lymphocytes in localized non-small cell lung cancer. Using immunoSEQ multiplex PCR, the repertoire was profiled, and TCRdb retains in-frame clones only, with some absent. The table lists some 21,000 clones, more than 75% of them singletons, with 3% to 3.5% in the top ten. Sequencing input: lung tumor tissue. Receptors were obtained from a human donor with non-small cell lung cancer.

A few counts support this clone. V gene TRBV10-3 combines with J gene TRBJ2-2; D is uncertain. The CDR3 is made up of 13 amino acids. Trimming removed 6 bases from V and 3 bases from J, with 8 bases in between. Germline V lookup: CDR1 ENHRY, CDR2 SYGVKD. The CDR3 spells CAISSQYTGELFF. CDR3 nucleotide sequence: TGTGCCATCAGCTCGCAGTACACCGGGGAGCTGTTTTTT.

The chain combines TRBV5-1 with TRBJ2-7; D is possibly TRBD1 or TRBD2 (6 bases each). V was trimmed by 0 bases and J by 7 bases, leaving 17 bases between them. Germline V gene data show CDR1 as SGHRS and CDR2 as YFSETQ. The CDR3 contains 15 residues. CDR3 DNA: TGCGCCAGCAGCTTGGTTCCGGGGGCAATGGGAGAGCAGTACTTC. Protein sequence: CASSLVPGAMGEQYF.

The CDR3: CASSSSLKPYEQYF. The CDR3 bases are TGTGCCAGCAGTTCCAGCCTTAAGCCCTACGAGCAGTACTTC. This chain links TRBV27 with TRBJ2-7; D is uncertain. From germline, CDR1 is MNHEY and CDR2 SMNVEV (reference sequence). The CDR3 loop spans 14 amino acids. With 4 bases removed from V and 2 bases from J, the gap between germline ends came to 12 bases.

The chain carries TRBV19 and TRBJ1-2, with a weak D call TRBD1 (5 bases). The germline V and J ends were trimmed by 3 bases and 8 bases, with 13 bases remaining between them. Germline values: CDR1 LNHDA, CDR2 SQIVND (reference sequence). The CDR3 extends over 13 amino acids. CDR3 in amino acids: CASSIAPGGGYTF. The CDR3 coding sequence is TGTGCCAGTAGTATCGCGCCGGGGGGGGGCTACACCTTC. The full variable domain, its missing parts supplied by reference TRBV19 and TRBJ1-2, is DGGITQSPKYLFRKEGQNVTLSCEQNLNHDAMYWYRQDPGQGLRLIYYSQIVNDFQKGDIAEGYSVSREKKESFPLTVTSAQKNPTAFYLCASSIAPGGGYTFGSGTRLTVV.

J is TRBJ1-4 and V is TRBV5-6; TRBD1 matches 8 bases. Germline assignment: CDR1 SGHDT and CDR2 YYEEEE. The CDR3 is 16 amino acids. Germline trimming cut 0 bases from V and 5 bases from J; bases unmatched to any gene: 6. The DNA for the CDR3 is TGTGCCAGCAGCTTGGCCGGGACAGGAGGAAATGAAAAACTGTTTTTT. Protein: CASSLAGTGGNEKLFF.

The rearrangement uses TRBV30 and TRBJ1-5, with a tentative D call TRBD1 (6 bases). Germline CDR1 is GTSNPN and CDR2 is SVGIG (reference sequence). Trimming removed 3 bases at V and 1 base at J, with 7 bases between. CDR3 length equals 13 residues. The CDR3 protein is CAWSGGSNQPQHF. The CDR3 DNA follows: TGTGCCTGGAGCGGGGGCAGCAATCAGCCCCAGCATTTT.

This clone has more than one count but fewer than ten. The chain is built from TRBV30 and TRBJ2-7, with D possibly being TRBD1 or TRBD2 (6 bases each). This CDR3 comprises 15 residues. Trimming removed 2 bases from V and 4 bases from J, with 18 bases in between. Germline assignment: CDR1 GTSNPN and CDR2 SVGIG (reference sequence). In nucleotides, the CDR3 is TGTGCCTGGAGTCCCCGGGGGCAGGGGAGGTACGAGCAGTACTTC. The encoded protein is CAWSPRGQGRYEQYF.

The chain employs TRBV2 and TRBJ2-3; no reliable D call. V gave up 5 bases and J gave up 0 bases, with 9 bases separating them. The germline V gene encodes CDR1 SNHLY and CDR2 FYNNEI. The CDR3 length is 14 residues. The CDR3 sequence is CASSRSPSTDTQYF. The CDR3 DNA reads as TGTGCCAGCAGTAGGAGCCCTAGCACAGATACGCAGTATTTT.

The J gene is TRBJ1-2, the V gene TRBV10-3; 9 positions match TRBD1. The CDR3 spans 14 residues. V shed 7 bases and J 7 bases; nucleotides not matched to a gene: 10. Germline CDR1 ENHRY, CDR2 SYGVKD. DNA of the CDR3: TGTGCCATCATGGGGGACAGGGCTCTACTTGGCTACACCTTC. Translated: CAIMGDRALLGYTF.

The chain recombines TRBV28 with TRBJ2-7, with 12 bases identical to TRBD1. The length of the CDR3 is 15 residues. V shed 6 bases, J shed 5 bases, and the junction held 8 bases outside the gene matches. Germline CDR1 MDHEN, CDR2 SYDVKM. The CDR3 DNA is TGTGCCAGCAGGAACTGGGGACAGGGGGCCAACGAGCAGTACTTC. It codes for CASRNWGQGANEQYF.

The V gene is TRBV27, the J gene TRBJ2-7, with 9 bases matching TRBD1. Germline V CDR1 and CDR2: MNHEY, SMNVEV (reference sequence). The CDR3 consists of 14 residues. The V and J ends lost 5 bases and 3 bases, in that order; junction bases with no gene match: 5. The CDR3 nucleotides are TGTGCCAGCAGTAAAACGGGACAGGGCTACGAGCAGTACTTC. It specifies CASSKTGQGYEQYF.

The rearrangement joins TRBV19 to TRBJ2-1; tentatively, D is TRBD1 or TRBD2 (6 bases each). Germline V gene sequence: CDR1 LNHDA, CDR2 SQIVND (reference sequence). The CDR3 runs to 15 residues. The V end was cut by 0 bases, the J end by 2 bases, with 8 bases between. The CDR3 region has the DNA TGTGCCAGTAGTATAGAGGAGGGGGCCTACAATGAGCAGTTCTTC. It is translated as CASSIEEGAYNEQFF.

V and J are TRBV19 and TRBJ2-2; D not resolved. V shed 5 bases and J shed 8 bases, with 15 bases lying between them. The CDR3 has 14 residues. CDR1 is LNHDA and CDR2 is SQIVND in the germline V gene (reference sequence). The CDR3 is CASSSTGVAGELFF. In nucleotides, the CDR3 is TGTGCCAGTAGTTCTACTGGAGTAGCTGGGGAGCTGTTTTTT.

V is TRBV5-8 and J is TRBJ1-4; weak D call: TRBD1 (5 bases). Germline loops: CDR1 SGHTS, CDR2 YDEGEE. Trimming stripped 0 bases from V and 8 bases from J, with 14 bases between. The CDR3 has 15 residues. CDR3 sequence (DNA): TGTGCCAGCAGCTTGGCAGGGCGGAGGGGAGAAAAACTGTTTTTT. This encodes CASSLAGRRGEKLFF.

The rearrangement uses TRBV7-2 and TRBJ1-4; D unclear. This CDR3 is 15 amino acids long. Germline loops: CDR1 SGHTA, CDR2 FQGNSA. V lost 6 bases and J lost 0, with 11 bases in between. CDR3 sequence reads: CASSRTLATNEKLFF. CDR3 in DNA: TGTGCCAGCAGTCGCACCCTAGCAACTAATGAAAAACTGTTTTTT.

DNA for the CDR3: TGTGCCAGCAGTCAGTCCCGCCTCGAGCAGTACTTC. Its translation is CASSQSRLEQYF. The J gene is TRBJ2-7, the V gene TRBV6-6; D is unclear. Germline CDR1 is MNHNY and CDR2 is SVGAGI (reference sequence). The V end was cut by 5 bases, the J end by 6 bases, with 11 bases between. This CDR3 comprises 12 residues.

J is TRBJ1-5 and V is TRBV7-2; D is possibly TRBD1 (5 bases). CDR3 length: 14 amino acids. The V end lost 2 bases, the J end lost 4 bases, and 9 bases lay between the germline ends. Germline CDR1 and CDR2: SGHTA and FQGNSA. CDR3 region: CASSLSGGNQPQHF. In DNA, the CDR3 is TGTGCCAGCAGCTTAAGCGGGGGGAATCAGCCCCAGCATTTT.

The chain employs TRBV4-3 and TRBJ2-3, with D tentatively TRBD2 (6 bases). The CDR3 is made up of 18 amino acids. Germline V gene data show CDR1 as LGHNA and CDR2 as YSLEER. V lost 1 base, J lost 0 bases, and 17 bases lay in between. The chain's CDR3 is CASSQGGAGSGSTDTQYF. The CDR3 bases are TGCGCCAGCAGCCAAGGCGGGGCGGGAAGCGGGAGCACAGATACGCAGTATTTT.

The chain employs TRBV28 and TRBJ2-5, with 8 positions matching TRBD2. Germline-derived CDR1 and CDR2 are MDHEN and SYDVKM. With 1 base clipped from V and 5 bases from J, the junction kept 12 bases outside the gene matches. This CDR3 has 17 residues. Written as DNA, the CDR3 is TGTGCCAGCAGTTTATCCAGCGGGAGTTTTCGTGCGGAGACCCAGTACTTC. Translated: CASSLSSGSFRAETQYF. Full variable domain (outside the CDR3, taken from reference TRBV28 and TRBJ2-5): DVKVTQSSRYLVKRTGEKVFLECVQDMDHENMFWYRQDPGLGLRLIYFSYDVKMKEKGDIPEGYSVSREKKERFSLILESASTNQTSMYLCASSLSSGSFRAETQYFGPGTRLLVL.

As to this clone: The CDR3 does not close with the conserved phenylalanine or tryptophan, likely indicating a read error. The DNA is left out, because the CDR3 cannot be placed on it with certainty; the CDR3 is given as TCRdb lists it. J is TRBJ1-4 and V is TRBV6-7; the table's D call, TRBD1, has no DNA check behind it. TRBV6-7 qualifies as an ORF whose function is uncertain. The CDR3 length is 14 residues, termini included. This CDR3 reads CASSLDRDQLCYFL.

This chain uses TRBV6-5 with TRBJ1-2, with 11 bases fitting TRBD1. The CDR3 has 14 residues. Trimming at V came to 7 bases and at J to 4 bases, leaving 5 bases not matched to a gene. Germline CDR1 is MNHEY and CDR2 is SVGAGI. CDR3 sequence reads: CASTRTGGGYGYTF. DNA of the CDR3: TGTGCCAGCACCCGGACAGGGGGCGGCTATGGCTACACCTTC.

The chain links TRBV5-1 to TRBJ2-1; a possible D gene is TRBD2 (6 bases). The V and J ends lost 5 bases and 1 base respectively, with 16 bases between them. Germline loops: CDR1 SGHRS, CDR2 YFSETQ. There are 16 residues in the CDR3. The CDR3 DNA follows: TGCGCCAGCAGTTTCGGACTAACTGGGTCCTACAATGAGCAGTTCTTC. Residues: CASSFGLTGSYNEQFF.

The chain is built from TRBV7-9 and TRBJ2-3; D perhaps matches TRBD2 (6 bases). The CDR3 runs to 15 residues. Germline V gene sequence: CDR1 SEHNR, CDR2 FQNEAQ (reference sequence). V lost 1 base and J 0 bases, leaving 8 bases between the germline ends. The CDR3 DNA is TGTGCCAGCAGCTTAGGGGACTCAAGCACAGATACGCAGTATTTT. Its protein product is CASSLGDSSTDTQYF. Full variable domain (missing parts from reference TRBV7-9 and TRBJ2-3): DTGVSQNPRHKITKRGQNVTFRCDPISEHNRLYWYRQTLGQGPEFLTYFQNEAQLEKSRLLSDRFSAERPKGSFSTLEIQRTEQGDSAMYLCASSLGDSSTDTQYFGPGTRLTVL.

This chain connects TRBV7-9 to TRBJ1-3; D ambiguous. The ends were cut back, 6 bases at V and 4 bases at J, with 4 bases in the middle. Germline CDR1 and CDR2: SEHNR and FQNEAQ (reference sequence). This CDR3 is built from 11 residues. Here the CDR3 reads CASSTGNTIYF. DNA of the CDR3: TGTGCCAGCAGTACAGGAAACACCATATATTTT.

The CDR3 DNA follows: TGTGCCAGCAGCTTAGTAGGGGGGAGACTTTGGAACACTGAAGCTTTCTTT. This translates into CASSLVGGRLWNTEAFF. This chain links TRBV11-2 with TRBJ1-1; a possible D gene is TRBD1 (6 bases). The CDR3 loop spans 17 amino acids. V was clipped by 1 base and J by 1 base, with 16 bases between them. Germline V gene data show CDR1 as SGHAT and CDR2 as FQNNGV.